The 27 T cell receptor beta chains below come from one sample, sequenced in a study of CD8 T cells in ankylosing spondylitis. TCRdb reprocessed the 5' RACE reads with MiXCR, giving one entry per CDR3 protein. This table has 150,000 to 200,000 distinct CDR3 sequences, roughly 13% appearing once. Sequencing was done on a sample of blood, either unsorted or a sorted T cell fraction (not recorded which). The origin of the receptors is a female donor with ankylosing spondylitis or in good health (not recorded which).

The rearrangement joins TRBV20-1 to TRBJ2-1; D may be TRBD1 (5 bases). The CDR3 covers 13 residues. Germline values: CDR1 DFQATT, CDR2 SNEGSKA (reference sequence). The V end was cut by 3 bases, the J end by 3 bases, with 9 bases between. CDR3 DNA: TGCAGTGCTAGGGGGCAGCGCTACAATGAGCAGTTCTTC. Amino acids: CSARGQRYNEQFF.

This clonotype showed up many times. This rearrangement joins TRBV20-1 to TRBJ2-7, with 10 nucleotides matching TRBD2. This CDR3 is 14 amino acids long. Germline V CDR1 and CDR2: DFQATT, SNEGSKA (reference sequence). J gave up 5 bases and V 2 bases, and 6 bases lay outside the gene matches. CDR3: CSARLLAGANEQYF. The DNA for the CDR3 is TGCAGTGCTAGACTCCTAGCGGGAGCCAACGAGCAGTACTTC.

The chain recombines TRBV11-2 with TRBJ2-5; 11 positions agree with TRBD2. Trimming removed 0 bases from V and 2 bases from J; junction bases left unmatched: 8. The CDR3 is made up of 18 amino acids. Germline assignment: CDR1 SGHAT and CDR2 FQNNGV. The CDR3 protein is CASSLDPRTSGQQETQYF. In nucleotides, the CDR3 is TGTGCCAGCAGCTTAGATCCTAGGACTAGCGGGCAACAAGAGACCCAGTACTTC.

This clonotype turned up a few times. The V call is TRBV20-1, the J call TRBJ1-5; a possible D gene is TRBD1 (5 bases). The V end was cut by 5 bases, the J end by 7 bases, with 21 bases between. CDR1 and CDR2 from the germline V gene are DFQATT and SNEGSKA (reference sequence). The CDR3 runs to 15 residues. The chain's CDR3 is CSASSGALTLQPQHF. The CDR3 DNA sequence: TGCAGTGCTTCTTCCGGGGCTCTCACCTTGCAGCCCCAGCATTTT.

This clonotype was picked up many times. The chain has TRBV15 and TRBJ2-7, with TRBD1 matching 7 bases. V shed 2 bases, J shed 3 bases, and the junction held 4 bases outside the gene matches. The CDR3 is made up of 14 amino acids. From germline, CDR1 is LNHNV and CDR2 YYDKDF (reference sequence). CDR3: CATSRQTGIYEQYF. The DNA of the CDR3 is TGTGCCACCAGCAGACAGACAGGGATCTACGAGCAGTACTTC.

The rearrangement links TRBV7-2 to TRBJ2-2; 8 bases fit TRBD2. This CDR3 has 15 amino acids. V was pared by 5 bases and J by 4 bases, with 6 bases of the junction left unmatched. Germline loops: CDR1 SGHTA, CDR2 FQGNSA. CDR3 sequence reads: CASSVSGVFTGELFF. CDR3 bases: TGTGCCAGCAGCGTTAGCGGGGTTTTCACCGGGGAGCTGTTTTTT.

This clonotype was found many times. The V and J genes are TRBV29-1 and TRBJ1-2, with 11 bases fitting TRBD1. CDR3 length: 13 amino acids. CDR1 and CDR2 from the germline V gene are SQVTM and ANQGSEA. The V segment lost 4 bases and the J segment 3 bases; nucleotides outside the gene matches: 1. The CDR3 here is CSVGDRGDYGYTF. The CDR3 nucleotides are TGCAGCGTTGGGGACAGGGGGGACTATGGCTACACCTTC.

This clonotype showed up many times. The chain couples TRBV5-1 to TRBJ1-1; D perhaps matches TRBD1 (5 bases). Germline V gene data show CDR1 as SGHRS and CDR2 as YFSETQ. The CDR3 totals 16 residues. V lost 3 bases and J 1 base, leaving 16 bases between the germline ends. The CDR3 nucleotides read TGCGCCAGCAGCTCCGCCGACAGATCATCGAACACTGAAGCTTTCTTT. Protein sequence: CASSSADRSSNTEAFF.

This clonotype was seen more than once but under ten times. V usage is TRBV20-1 and J usage is TRBJ1-4; D call uncertain. V lost 0 bases, J lost 10 bases, and 15 bases lay in between. The germline V gene has CDR1 DFQATT and CDR2 SNEGSKA (reference sequence). This CDR3 has 14 amino acids. CDR3 loop: CSARDLDREGKLFF. The CDR3 region has the DNA TGCAGTGCTAGAGATCTCGATAGGGAGGGAAAACTGTTTTTT.

This clonotype was counted at least ten times. This chain connects TRBV5-4 to TRBJ2-3, with D hard to call. The CDR3 extends over 13 amino acids. Germline V CDR1 and CDR2: SGHNT, YYREEE (reference sequence). V shed 5 bases and J shed 4 bases, with 11 bases lying between them. CDR3 in DNA: TGTGCCAGCAGTCAGGACCGATCAGATACGCAGTATTTT. This sequence encodes CASSQDRSDTQYF.

There are many counts of this clonotype. The chain has TRBV5-1 and TRBJ2-1, with TRBD2 matching 9 bases. V shed 2 bases, J shed 7 bases, and the junction held 7 bases outside the gene matches. CDR1 and CDR2 from the germline V gene are SGHRS and YFSETQ. The CDR3 is made up of 15 amino acids. CDR3 residues: CASSFGTSSLNEQFF. The CDR3 DNA sequence: TGCGCCAGCAGCTTCGGGACTAGCTCGCTGAATGAGCAGTTCTTC.

The chain recombines TRBV6-6 with TRBJ1-1; D is uncertain. The germline V gene has CDR1 MNHNY and CDR2 SVGAGI (reference sequence). The V end was cut by 5 bases, the J end by 6 bases, with 10 bases between. This CDR3 comprises 12 residues. This CDR3 reads CASSPNWPEAFF. The DNA of the CDR3 is TGTGCCAGCAGTCCCAATTGGCCTGAAGCTTTCTTT.

This clonotype has at least ten counts. This rearrangement joins TRBV5-1 to TRBJ2-1; 11 bases agree with TRBD2. Germline values: CDR1 SGHRS, CDR2 YFSETQ. The CDR3 runs 16 residues. J was trimmed by 0 bases and V by 4 bases; bases with no gene match: 3. The CDR3: CASSPGLAGSYNEQFF. The CDR3, as DNA: TGCGCCAGCAGCCCAGGACTAGCGGGCTCCTACAATGAGCAGTTCTTC.

This clonotype was seen more than once but under ten times. The chain employs TRBV20-1 and TRBJ2-7; tentatively, D is TRBD1 (5 bases). Trimming removed 1 base from V and 3 bases from J, with 13 bases in between. CDR1 DFQATT and CDR2 SNEGSKA come from the germline V gene (reference sequence). CDR3 length: 14 amino acids. CDR3 region: CSARVAGASYEQYF. CDR3 nucleotide sequence: TGCAGTGCTAGAGTAGCTGGGGCCAGCTACGAGCAGTACTTC.

This clonotype appeared a few times. The V gene is TRBV6-2 or TRBV6-3, the J gene TRBJ2-1; 13 positions agree with TRBD2. Germline lookup yields CDR1 MNHEY and CDR2 SVGEGT. This CDR3 comprises 16 residues. After removal of 4 bases from V and 8 bases from J, the junction contained 8 bases not matched to a gene. CDR3 coding DNA: TGTGCCAGCAGTTCCCCGACTAGCGGGAGGAAGGATGAGCAGTTCTTC. It specifies CASSSPTSGRKDEQFF.

V and J are TRBV7-2 and TRBJ2-1, with D perhaps assigned TRBD1 or TRBD2 (5 bases each). CDR1 is SGHTA, CDR2 FQGNSA, per germline. The CDR3 totals 15 residues. Trimming left V 5 bases short and J 4 bases short, with 15 bases between. The CDR3 coding sequence is TGTGCCAGCAGCGCACGACCGGGACCTTACAATGAGCAGTTCTTC. This translates into CASSARPGPYNEQFF.

The V and J genes are TRBV12-3 or TRBV12-4 and TRBJ1-6; possible D gene TRBD1, 5 bases. The CDR3 has 15 amino acids. The V end was cut by 7 bases, the J end by 3 bases, with 13 bases between. The CDR3 DNA reads TGTGCCAGCACCTCCTTAGGGGACTATAATTCACCCCTCCACTTT. Encoded protein: CASTSLGDYNSPLHF.

This clonotype was observed at least ten times. CDR3 sequence: CASSHRTENTGELFF. In DNA, the CDR3 is TGCGCCAGCAGCCACCGGACAGAGAACACCGGGGAGCTGTTTTTT. The chain employs TRBV5-1 and TRBJ2-2; tentative D call: TRBD1 (6 bases). This CDR3 is built from 15 residues. The germline V gene has CDR1 SGHRS and CDR2 YFSETQ. V was shortened by 4 bases and J by 1 base, with 11 bases between the two germline ends.

Ten or more counts support this clonotype. V and J are TRBV2 and TRBJ2-1; 9 nucleotides align to TRBD1. The junction had 11 bases not matched to a gene; V was cut back by 9 bases and J by 8 bases. The V gene's germline CDR1 is SNHLY and CDR2 FYNNEI. The CDR3 length is 14 residues. CDR3 DNA sequence: TGTGCCAGTCCCGGGGGGACAGGGAGTGATGAGCAGTTCTTC. It is translated as CASPGGTGSDEQFF.

This clonotype showed up many times. The genes are TRBV20-1 and TRBJ1-2, with TRBD1 identical over 9 bases. Germline CDR1 and CDR2: DFQATT and SNEGSKA (reference sequence). V dropped 3 bases and J dropped 1; count of bases not matched to a gene: 9. CDR3 length: 16 amino acids. The CDR3, as DNA: TGCAGTGCTAGGCCCCCCACAGGGGGCTATAACTATGGCTACACCTTC. Protein product: CSARPPTGGYNYGYTF.

Notes on this clonotype: One end of the junction does not line up with germline, which may come from a read error. The rearrangement uses TRBV30 and TRBJ2-7; D not certain. CDR3 length: 11 residues. Germline CDR1 and CDR2: GTSNPN and SVGIG (reference sequence). In DNA form, the CDR3 reads TGTGCCCGGAGTGGCTACTACGAGCAGTACTTC. It translates to CARSGYYEQYF.

This clonotype was seen many times. This rearrangement joins TRBV20-1 to TRBJ2-3; possible D gene TRBD2, 5 bases. The germline CDR1 and CDR2 sequences are DFQATT and SNEGSKA (reference sequence). Trimming took 3 bases from V and 3 from J, leaving 19 bases between them. The CDR3 spans 16 residues. CDR3 protein: CSASWRLADLTDTQYF. The CDR3 DNA is TGCAGTGCTAGTTGGCGGCTAGCAGATTTAACAGATACGCAGTATTTT.

This rearrangement joins TRBV30 to TRBJ2-7; D not certain. The CDR3 loop spans 15 amino acids. V lost 0 bases, J lost 0 bases, and 12 bases lay in between. CDR1 is GTSNPN and CDR2 is SVGIG in the germline V gene (reference sequence). The CDR3: CAWSVGYQRSYEQYF. CDR3 nucleotides: TGTGCCTGGAGTGTGGGGTACCAACGCTCCTACGAGCAGTACTTC. Supplemented by reference TRBV30 and TRBJ2-7, the full variable domain reads SQTIHQWPATLVQPVGSPLSLECTVEGTSNPNLYWYRQAAGRGLQLLFYSVGIGQISSEVPQNLSASRPQDRQFILSSKKLLLSDSGFYLCAWSVGYQRSYEQYFGPGTRLTVT.

This clonotype has at least ten counts. This rearrangement joins TRBV15 to TRBJ1-1, with D unresolved. Germline CDR1 and CDR2: LNHNV and YYDKDF (reference sequence). V lost 5 bases and J lost 4, with 11 bases in between. The CDR3 consists of 13 residues. CDR3: CATSSRITTEAFF. The CDR3 DNA sequence: TGTGCCACCAGCTCTAGGATAACCACTGAAGCTTTCTTT.

This clonotype was counted between two and nine times. The rearrangement joins TRBV7-2 to TRBJ1-6; D unclear. CDR3 length equals 16 residues. CDR1 and CDR2 from the germline V gene are SGHTA and FQGNSA. V was pared by 5 bases and J by 7 bases, with 18 bases between. CDR3 coding DNA: TGTGCCAGCAGCCCCCGTCTACGTGGCGGCAATTCACCCCTCCACTTT. Residues: CASSPRLRGGNSPLHF. The whole variable domain, remainder taken from reference TRBV7-2 and TRBJ1-6, is GAGVSQSPSNKVTEKGKDVELRCDPISGHTALYWYRQSLGQGLEFLIYFQGNSAPDKSGLPSDRFSAERTGGSVSTLTIQRTQQEDSAVYLCASSPRLRGGNSPLHFGNGTRLTVT.

This clonotype was counted at least ten times. The chain uses TRBV29-1 and TRBJ2-1, with D uncertain. Between the trimmed V and J ends, which lost 8 bases and 4 bases, there was a span of 3 bases. This CDR3 region has 9 residues. CDR1 is SQVTM and CDR2 is ANQGSEA in the germline V gene. Here the CDR3 DNA reads TGCAGCTTGTACAATGAGCAGTTCTTC. Amino acid sequence: CSLYNEQFF.

In its sample, this clonotype was seen a few times. CDR3 residues: CSARAKGQGGNSPLHF. The CDR3 nucleotides are TGCAGTGCTAGAGCAAAAGGACAGGGGGGGAATTCACCCCTCCACTTT. The chain joins TRBV20-1 to TRBJ1-6, with 10 bases matching TRBD1. The trim removed 1 base at V and 7 bases at J, leaving 7 bases unmatched. This CDR3 is 16 amino acids long. CDR1 is DFQATT and CDR2 is SNEGSKA in the germline V gene (reference sequence).